This T cell receptor beta chain came from a study of shared T cell receptors in the human thymus. Clones were sequenced by immunoSEQ multiplex PCR, and TCRdb holds only the in-frame ones, with some missing. The table lists about 610,000 clones, roughly 88% of them singletons. The germline V gene has CDR1 MNHEY and CDR2 SMNVEV (reference sequence). The CDR3 covers 14 residues. Trimming removed 2 bases from V and 3 bases from J; junction bases left unmatched: 3. In addition, the sample was reused for a study of human thymus T cells.

The V and J genes are TRBV27 and TRBJ1-1, with 7 bases matching TRBD1. Sequenced sample: thymocytes. This clonotype originated in a boy under two years old with a congenital heart defect. The CDR3 spells CASSLGGGHTEAFF. The CDR3 DNA is TGTGCCAGCAGTTTAGGAGGGGGCCACACTGAAGCTTTCTTT.